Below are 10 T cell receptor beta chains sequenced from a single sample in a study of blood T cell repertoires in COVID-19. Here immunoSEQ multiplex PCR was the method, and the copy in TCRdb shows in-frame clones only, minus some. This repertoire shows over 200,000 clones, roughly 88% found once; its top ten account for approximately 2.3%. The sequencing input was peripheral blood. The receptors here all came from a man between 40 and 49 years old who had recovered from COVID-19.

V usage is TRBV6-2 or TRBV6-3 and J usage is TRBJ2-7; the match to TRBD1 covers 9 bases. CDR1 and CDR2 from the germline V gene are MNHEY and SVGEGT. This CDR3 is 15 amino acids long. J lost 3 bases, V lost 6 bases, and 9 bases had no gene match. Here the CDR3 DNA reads TGTGCCAGCAGCCCCGGGACAGGGCTATACTACGAGCAGTACTTC. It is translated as CASSPGTGLYYEQYF.

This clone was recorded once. The CDR3 is CAWDVTGSSNTEAFF. The DNA for the CDR3 is TGTGCCTGGGACGTAACAGGGTCGTCGAACACTGAAGCTTTCTTT. The chain joins TRBV30 to TRBJ1-1, with a possible D match to TRBD1 (6 bases). Trimming removed 5 bases at V and 1 base at J, with 17 bases between. Per the germline V gene, CDR1 is GTSNPN and CDR2 is SVGIG (reference sequence). CDR3 length: 15 amino acids.

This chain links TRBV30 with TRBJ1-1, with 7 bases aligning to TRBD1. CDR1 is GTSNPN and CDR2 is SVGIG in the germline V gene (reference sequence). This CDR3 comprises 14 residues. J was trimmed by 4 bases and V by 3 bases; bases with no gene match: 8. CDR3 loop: CAWRDNRQGTEAFF. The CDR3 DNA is TGTGCCTGGAGGGATAATCGACAGGGCACTGAAGCTTTCTTT.

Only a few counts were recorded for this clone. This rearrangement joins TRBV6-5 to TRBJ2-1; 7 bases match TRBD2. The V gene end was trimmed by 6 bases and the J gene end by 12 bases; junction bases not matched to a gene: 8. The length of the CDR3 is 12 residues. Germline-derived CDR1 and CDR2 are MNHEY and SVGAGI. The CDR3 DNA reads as TGTGCCAGCAGGAGTACGACTAGCTTGCAGTTCTTC. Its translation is CASRSTTSLQFF.

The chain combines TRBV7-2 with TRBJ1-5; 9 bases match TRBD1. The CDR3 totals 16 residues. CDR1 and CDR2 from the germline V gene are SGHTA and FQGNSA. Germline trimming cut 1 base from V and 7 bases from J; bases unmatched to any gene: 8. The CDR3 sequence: CASSLGWTGESQPQHF. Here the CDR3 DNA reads TGTGCCAGCAGCTTAGGTTGGACAGGGGAATCCCAGCCCCAGCATTTT.

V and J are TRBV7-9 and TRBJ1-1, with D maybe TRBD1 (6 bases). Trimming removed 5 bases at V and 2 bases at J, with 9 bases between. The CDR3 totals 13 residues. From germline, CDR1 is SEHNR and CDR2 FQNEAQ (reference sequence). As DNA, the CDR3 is TGTGCCAGCAGCGCACAGGGCAACACTGAAGCTTTCTTT. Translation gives CASSAQGNTEAFF.

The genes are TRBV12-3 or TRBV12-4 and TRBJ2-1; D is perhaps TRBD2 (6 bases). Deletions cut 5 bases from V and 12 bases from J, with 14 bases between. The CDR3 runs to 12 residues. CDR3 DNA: TGTGCCAGCAGTCCTCACCCGGGAGTGCAGTTCTTC. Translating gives CASSPHPGVQFF.

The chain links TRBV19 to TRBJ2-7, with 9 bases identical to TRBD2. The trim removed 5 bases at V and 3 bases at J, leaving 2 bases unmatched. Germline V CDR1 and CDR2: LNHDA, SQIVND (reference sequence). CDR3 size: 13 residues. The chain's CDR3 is CASSRRGGYEQYF. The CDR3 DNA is TGTGCCAGTAGTCGGCGGGGGGGCTACGAGCAGTACTTC.

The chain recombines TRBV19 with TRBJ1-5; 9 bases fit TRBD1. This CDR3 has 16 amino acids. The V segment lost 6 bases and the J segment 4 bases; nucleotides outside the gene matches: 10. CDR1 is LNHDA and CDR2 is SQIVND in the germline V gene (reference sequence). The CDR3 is CASSRLWGTGNQPQHF. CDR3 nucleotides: TGTGCCAGTAGCAGATTGTGGGGGACAGGGAATCAGCCCCAGCATTTT. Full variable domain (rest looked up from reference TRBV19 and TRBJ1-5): DGGITQSPKYLFRKEGQNVTLSCEQNLNHDAMYWYRQDPGQGLRLIYYSQIVNDFQKGDIAEGYSVSREKKESFPLTVTSAQKNPTAFYLCASSRLWGTGNQPQHFGDGTRLSIL.

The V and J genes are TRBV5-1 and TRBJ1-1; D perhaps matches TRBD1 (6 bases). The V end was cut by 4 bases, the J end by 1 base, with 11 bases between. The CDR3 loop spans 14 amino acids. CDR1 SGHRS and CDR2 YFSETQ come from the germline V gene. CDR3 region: CASSLGASNTEAFF. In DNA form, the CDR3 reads TGCGCCAGCAGCCTGGGGGCATCGAACACTGAAGCTTTCTTT. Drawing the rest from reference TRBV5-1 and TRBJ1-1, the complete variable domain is KAGVTQTPRYLIKTRGQQVTLSCSPISGHRSVSWYQQTPGQGLQFLFEYFSETQRNKGNFPGRFSGRQFSNSRSEMNVSTLELGDSALYLCASSLGASNTEAFFGQGTRLTVV.